This T cell receptor (beta chain) came from a study of molecular identifiers for immune sequencing clone quantification. MiXCR, applied by TCRdb to the PCR reads, yields one record per CDR3 protein. The sample shows over 550,000 distinct CDR3 sequences, around 25% of them seen only once. With respect to this clonotype: This clone may be a read error of a much larger clone one base away.

Germline V lookup: CDR1 SGHDN, CDR2 FVKESK. The CDR3 totals 16 residues. The J segment lost 8 bases and the V segment lost 0 bases, leaving 10 bases of the junction unmatched. The sample consisted of naive CD8+ T cells from blood, with Jurkat cell RNA spiked in. Stated subset: FACS-sorted CD8+CD4-CCR7+CD45RA+ naive T cells. The V call is TRBV14, the J call TRBJ2-1; TRBD2 matches at 7 bases. The receptor's source is a human donor in good health. Some libraries in this study had Jurkat cell RNA spiked in. The DNA for the CDR3 is TGTGCCAGCAGCCAAGATTTAAGCGGGGTAGGCTATGAGCAGTTCTTC. Protein: CASSQDLSGVGYEQFF.